Below, 17 T cell receptor beta chains from the same sample are listed, as sequenced in a study of early T cells in non-severe SARS-CoV-2 infection. MiXCR, applied by TCRdb to the 5' RACE reads, yields one record per CDR3 protein. In the table there are about 92,000 distinct CDR3 sequences, 16% of which are singletons. The specimen sequenced was whole blood. These receptors all come from an adult who was a healthcare worker with PCR-confirmed SARS-CoV-2 infection or an uninfected control (not recorded which).

This clonotype was seen a handful of times. V is TRBV18 and J is TRBJ1-5; 8 bases are shared with TRBD1. The CDR3 is 18 amino acids. The germline V gene has CDR1 KGHSH and CDR2 LQKENI. Unmatched junction bases numbered 9, after V lost 1 base and J lost 1 base. The CDR3 spells CASSPRGRGQGSNQPQHF. The DNA of the CDR3 is TGTGCCAGCTCACCACGGGGCAGGGGGCAGGGAAGCAATCAGCCCCAGCATTTT. Complete variable domain (other parts from reference TRBV18 and TRBJ1-5): NAGVMQNPRHLVRRRGQEARLRCSPMKGHSHVYWYRQLPEEGLKFMVYLQKENIIDESGMPKERFSAEFPKEGPSILRIQQVVRGDSAAYFCASSPRGRGQGSNQPQHFGDGTRLSIL.

The table lists this clonotype with a few counts. V and J are TRBV4-2 and TRBJ2-7; unclear D gene. Germline CDR1 reads LGHNA; CDR2 reads YNFKEQ. The length of the CDR3 is 13 residues. Trimming removed 1 base at V and 5 bases at J, with 9 bases between. The CDR3 is CASSQGVGNEQYF. The CDR3 nucleotides are TGTGCCAGCAGCCAAGGGGTAGGGAACGAGCAGTACTTC.

This clonotype was found a few times. V gene TRBV24-1 combines with J gene TRBJ2-3, with TRBD2 as a possible D gene (5 bases). Trimming cost V 4 bases and J 0 bases, with 10 bases left between them. CDR1 is KGHDR and CDR2 is SFDVKD in the germline V gene. This CDR3 has 15 amino acids. CDR3 sequence: CATSEKRTSTDTQYF. CDR3 sequence (DNA): TGTGCCACCAGTGAGAAACGGACTAGCACAGATACGCAGTATTTT.

The V call is TRBV29-1, the J call TRBJ1-2; no firm D call. The germline V gene encodes CDR1 SQVTM and CDR2 ANQGSEA. Trimming removed 6 bases from V and 5 bases from J, with 13 bases in between. The CDR3 is 12 amino acids. CDR3 nucleotides: TGCAGCGTACTCACGGGCCTGTATGGCTACACCTTC. It encodes CSVLTGLYGYTF.

The CDR3 sequence: CASSIRQGAREQYF. Written as DNA, the CDR3 is TGCGCCAGCAGCATCCGACAGGGGGCAAGGGAGCAGTACTTC. The chain combines TRBV5-1 with TRBJ2-7, with 10 bases lining up with TRBD1. There are 14 residues in the CDR3. The V gene end was trimmed by 4 bases and the J gene end by 7 bases; junction bases not matched to a gene: 8. CDR1 is SGHRS and CDR2 is YFSETQ in the germline V gene.

The sample holds a few counts of this clonotype. In nucleotides, the CDR3 is TGTGCCAGCAGCCCAACTAGCGGGGACACAGATACGCAGTATTTT. This codes for CASSPTSGDTDTQYF. This chain uses TRBV2 with TRBJ2-3; 10 bases are shared with TRBD2. V dropped 6 bases and J dropped 2; count of bases not matched to a gene: 5. Germline V gene data show CDR1 as SNHLY and CDR2 as FYNNEI. This CDR3 has 15 amino acids.

The rearrangement uses TRBV6-5 and TRBJ1-2, with D hard to call. Germline V gives CDR1 MNHEY, CDR2 SVGAGI. This CDR3 comprises 13 residues. Trimming removed 4 bases from V and 6 bases from J, with 12 bases in between. This chain's CDR3 is CASSSHPVDGYTF. As DNA, the CDR3 is TGTGCCAGCAGTTCACACCCAGTTGATGGCTACACCTTC.

V is TRBV7-2 and J is TRBJ2-4; D is ambiguous. Looked up from germline, CDR1 is SGHTA and CDR2 is FQGNSA. Trimming stripped 5 bases from V and 2 bases from J, with 13 bases between. The CDR3 length is 15 residues. CDR3 sequence: CASSPTRVSKNIQYF. The CDR3, as DNA: TGTGCCAGCAGCCCCACACGGGTTTCCAAAAACATTCAGTACTTC.

This clonotype showed up just a few times. The rearrangement joins TRBV3-1 to TRBJ2-1; possible D gene TRBD1, 5 bases. This CDR3 has 12 residues. Trimming pared 4 bases from V and 9 bases from J, leaving 10 bases between. CDR1 LGHDT and CDR2 YNNKEL come from the germline V gene (reference sequence). The CDR3 nucleotides read TGTGCCAGCAGCCCATCAGGGCTTGAGCAGTTCTTC. Translating gives CASSPSGLEQFF.

This clonotype was counted only a few times. The J gene is TRBJ1-5, the V gene TRBV9; 11 bases map to TRBD1. V shed 0 bases and J 9 bases; nucleotides not matched to a gene: 2. Per germline, CDR1 SGDLS and CDR2 YYNGEE. This CDR3 region has 14 residues. CDR3 nucleotides: TGTGCCAGCAGCGTAGGGGACAGGGGGACGCCCCAGCATTTT. It translates to CASSVGDRGTPQHF.

This clonotype was picked up a small number of times. The chain uses TRBV6-2 or TRBV6-3 and TRBJ2-7, with D perhaps matching TRBD2 (6 bases). In germline, CDR1 is MNHEY, CDR2 SVGEGT. V was clipped by 5 bases and J by 5 bases, with 16 bases between them. This CDR3 comprises 14 residues. The CDR3 sequence is CASSEAGPLDEQYF. CDR3 nucleotides: TGTGCCAGCAGTGAAGCGGGCCCTCTGGACGAGCAGTACTTC.

The chain joins TRBV5-4 to TRBJ2-3, with D possibly TRBD2 on 6 matching bases. The CDR3 has 14 amino acids. Germline lookup yields CDR1 SGHNT and CDR2 YYREEE (reference sequence). V was clipped by 3 bases and J by 4 bases, with 12 bases between them. This CDR3 reads CASSSGTGADTQYF. For the CDR3, the DNA is TGTGCCAGCAGCTCAGGGACGGGGGCAGATACGCAGTATTTT.

The V call is TRBV29-1, the J call TRBJ2-7; no reliable D call. This CDR3 is built from 12 residues. Germline V lookup: CDR1 SQVTM, CDR2 ANQGSEA. Trimming took off 7 bases at V and 5 bases at J, with 15 bases between the two ends. CDR3 residues: CSETLRFDEQYF. In DNA form, the CDR3 reads TGCAGCGAGACCCTACGATTCGACGAGCAGTACTTC.

This clonotype was found a few times. The chain couples TRBV5-1 to TRBJ2-1; unclear D gene. Germline V gene data show CDR1 as SGHRS and CDR2 as YFSETQ. V was trimmed by 3 bases and J by 3 bases, leaving 7 bases between them. The CDR3 runs 13 residues. DNA for the CDR3: TGCGCCAGCAGCTCTCCAGGCTACAATGAGCAGTTCTTC. The encoded protein is CASSSPGYNEQFF.

The CDR3 DNA reads as TGTGCCAGCAGCCCCGTTCGAGGGGTGAATGAGCAGTTCTTC. Translated, it gives CASSPVRGVNEQFF. The V call is TRBV7-9, the J call TRBJ2-1; the D gene could be TRBD1 or TRBD2 (5 bases each). The CDR3 contains 14 residues. Germline CDR1 and CDR2: SEHNR and FQNEAQ (reference sequence). The V end lost 5 bases, the J end lost 7 bases, and 15 bases lay between the germline ends.

V and J are TRBV28 and TRBJ1-2, with D maybe TRBD1 (5 bases). The CDR3 consists of 16 residues. Germline V gene data show CDR1 as MDHEN and CDR2 as SYDVKM. V was cut by 3 bases and J by 0 bases, with 14 bases left in between. CDR3 DNA sequence: TGTGCCAGCAGTTTCTCCTACGAGGACACTAACTATGGCTACACCTTC. Its translation: CASSFSYEDTNYGYTF.

About this clonotype itself: One end of the junction is discordant with germline, which a read error may explain. The rearrangement joins TRBV20-1 to TRBJ2-7; D call uncertain. Germline V gene sequence: CDR1 DFQATT, CDR2 SNEGSKA (reference sequence). CDR3 length: 13 amino acids. Here the CDR3 reads CSARPRSSYEQYF. The CDR3 DNA reads TGCAGCGCTAGGCCCAGGAGCTCCTACGAGCAGTACTTC.